This T cell receptor (beta chain) was found in a study of blood T cells in healthy people across ages. PCR was performed a second time for about 7 to 11 cycles using a sample-barcoded 5' primer and a J-beta primer mix. TCRdb called the 5' RACE reads again in MiXCR, with one record for every CDR3 protein. The table includes some 900,000 distinct CDR3 sequences, under 35% detected once. This clonotype has ten or more counts. This clonotype was sampled from a woman older than 75 in good health. Sequencing was carried out using blood.

CDR3 coding DNA: TGTGCCAGCAGTATTGGGGACAGGGGAACGGACACTGAAGCTTTCTTT. Translated, it gives CASSIGDRGTDTEAFF. The genes are TRBV6-5 and TRBJ1-1, with 10 positions matching TRBD1. Germline CDR1 is MNHEY and CDR2 is SVGAGI. The V gene end was trimmed by 5 bases and the J gene end by 3 bases; junction bases not matched to a gene: 9. The CDR3 is 16 amino acids.